This T cell receptor beta chain was recovered during a study of T cell responses to AZD1222 COVID-19 vaccine (dated by TCRdb to the early 2020s). Describing the broader study: AZD1222 recipients whose second dose came at about 4 weeks and those whose second dose came at about 12 weeks were combined into one group, since spike-specific TCR depth and breadth did not differ between the two schedules. Trial participants were enrolled by age into 18-55, 56-69 and 70-plus year subgroups, with roughly 150, 30 and 60 TCR-sequenced participants respectively. TCR sequencing was performed for 230 to 250 trial participants, of whom some 200 were given two doses of AZD1222 and approximately 25 were given two doses of MenACWY control vaccine.

V lost 5 bases and J lost 0 bases; the stretch between them is 7 bases long. The CDR3 runs 13 amino acids, cysteine and phenylalanine included. Kept here is only the CDR3 DNA, which spans 39 bases and is read in frame from base 1. Overall results and qualifications from the work: Because no day 14 peak-response samples were available, the repertoires could be characterized only after the peak T cell response. Epitopes outside the regions mutated in the B.1.351 and B.1.1.7 variants were reportedly recognized by nearly half of the unique spike-specific TCRs. After two AZD1222 doses, both the breadth and the depth of spike-specific TCRs were significantly higher than at day 0 and than in MenACWY recipients. The 56-69-year group was small, and its depth increase did not reach significance, likely because of low power. The whole spike protein was spanned by vaccine-associated CD4 TCRs, and dominant responses were seen in regions 160-218 and 743-854. Participants were mostly white British, with more females than males. The authors suggested clonal diversity may have been underestimated. Conclusions about previously exposed vaccinees were limited because only six AZD1222 recipients were SARS-CoV-2 seropositive at baseline.

The CDR3 regions of human TCRbeta chains were subjected to immunosequencing. Processing in the source paper ran as follows. TCRs in the repertoires were matched against a reference library of SARS-CoV-2-specific TCRs that had been generated with the MIRA antigen-specificity platform. Breadth was defined as the fraction of unique TCRs that were SARS-CoV-2-associated. Depth was defined as the fraction of total T cells that were SARS-CoV-2-associated. Using the MIRA data, every spike-specific TCR was mapped to the spike region that the TCR reacted to and assigned to either a CD4 or a CD8 class. Log10-transformed breadth and depth values were compared by one-way ANOVA with Sidak's multiple comparisons tests. TCRdb took this table from immuneACCESS and kept in-frame rearrangements with V and J called. Such tables lack part of the clones; where checked against another copy, unresolved V genes explain under half of the gap, and the rest is unexplained. V and J calls and clone size follow that table, whereas D and trimming were derived from the DNA. For this sample the table gives approximately 85,000 clones, of which 70% to 90% were detected only once. The ten largest account for about 7% of the sample.

The time point label for this specimen denotes: baseline before first vaccination. Samples from vaccinated people were obtained from the UK trials COV001 and COV002, which included a single-blind randomized controlled phase 2/3 trial of AZD1222 (ChAdOx1 nCoV-19) in healthy adults. For TCRbeta chain sequencing, PBMC samples were collected from trial participants at day 0 and at day 28 after the second dose. Notes on this clone: What antigen it recognizes has not been identified. The input lacks base qualities; no much larger clone sits a single base away.

This receptor chain uses TRBV12-3 or TRBV12-4 and TRBJ1-2, with the D segment identity uncertain. Sequenced material: peripheral blood, taken on day 0 of AZD1222 vaccination. This clonotype was sampled from an adult in good health. CDR3 sequence: CASSTTPNYGYTF. DNA sequence: TGTGCCAGCAGTACTACCCCTAACTATGGCTACACCTTC.